This paragraph covers one T cell receptor (beta chain) sequence. Its cognate antigen has yet to be identified. No base-level quality is on record; no much larger clone is a single base apart. These data originate in a study of Ad26.COV2.S vaccination and SARS-CoV-2 variants (dated by TCRdb to the early 2020s). Broadly, across the study: Donors in the vaccine arm were drawn from COV1001, a phase I-IIa trial of Ad26.COV2.S in healthy adults that was multicentre, randomized, double-blind and placebo-controlled. The specificity and breadth of SARS-CoV-2-reactive T cell receptors after Ad26.COV2.S vaccination were assessed by TCRbeta repertoire sequencing. Participants in the trial were split at random into five groups of five each, receiving low-dose or high-dose Ad26.COV2.S once or twice, or else placebo on both occasions. Investigators did not know the trial group allocation while performing experiments and assessing outcomes. Ad26.COV2.S was administered intramuscularly at a dose of 5x10^10 or 1x10^11 viral particles, either as one shot or as two shots given 56 days apart. The TCR-sequenced set comprised around 30 samples: 19 Ad26.COV2.S vaccine recipients, 5 placebo recipients and 8 SARS-CoV-2 convalescent individuals. Beyond this particular receptor, the publication reports: Substantial breadth of spike-specific CD8+ and CD4+ T cell responses was reported after vaccination. The study lacked the statistical power to compare responses across vaccine doses or regimens. The authors noted that total T cell responses may have been underestimated by the TCR breadth and depth analyses. Compared with placebo recipients, Ad26.COV2.S recipients showed higher spike-specific TCR breadth (P = 0.0014). Vaccine and placebo recipients had comparable non-spike TCR breadth, which fits with the vaccine containing only spike.

According to the study, the label for this sample's treatment or condition signals: roughly 19 received Ad26.COV2.S at low or high dose, single or two shots; roughly five received placebo; per-sample allocation not given. Repertoires of vaccine and placebo recipients were sequenced from samples taken on day 63 after the first injection. Between 29 July and 7 August 2020, Cohort 1b enrolled fewer than 30 adults aged 18-55 years at one site in Boston, USA. Ad26.COV2.S was a replication-incompetent adenovirus type 26 vector that expressed a prefusion-stabilized SARS-CoV-2 spike protein derived from the original Wuhan strain. The germline V gene (reference sequence) yields DFQATT for CDR1 and SNEGSKA for CDR2. The CDR3 runs 11 amino acids, cysteine and phenylalanine included. Just CDR3 DNA is preserved here, 33 bases in frame from base 1. The V and J ends are trimmed by 8 bases and 5 bases, leaving 12 bases between them.

TCRbeta CDR3 regions were sequenced with the immunoSEQ Assay. After extraction, genomic DNA underwent amplification by bias-controlled multiplex PCR, followed by high-throughput sequencing. Under the source paper's analysis protocol: Collapsing and filtering of sequences were performed to quantify the absolute abundance of each unique TCRbeta CDR3 region. T cell fraction was estimated by normalization of TCRbeta template counts to usable DNA, with usable DNA being measured through amplification of reference genes present in all nucleated cells. Repertoire TCRs were annotated as SARS-CoV-2-specific when V gene, CDR3 amino acid sequence and J gene were exactly matched to a known reactive TCR set. The reference SARS-CoV-2 TCR set came from MIRA and was filtered for enrichment in COVID-19-positive ImmuneCODE repertoires, removing public or cross-reactive TCRs. Drawing on the MIRA antigens, annotated TCRs were analysed further at the level of specific ORF or position within ORF. Depth was the summed frequency of annotated unique rearrangements, while breadth was defined as annotated unique rearrangements over total unique productive rearrangements. Group comparisons of TCR breadth used two-sided Wilcoxon rank-sum tests. Entries here come from immuneACCESS through TCRdb and include only in-frame sequences with V and J called. Some clones fail to appear in such tables; in the studies checked, an unresolved V gene covers under half of the shortfall, and the cause of the remainder is unknown. That table is the source of V, J and clone size, and D and trimming were worked out from the DNA. The sample yields some 290,000 clones; about 85% were counted once. Approximately 2% of the sample is held by the ten biggest clonotypes.

This TCR was recovered from a person between 18 and 65 years old who received the Ad26.COV2.S COVID-19 vaccine or a placebo. The material was peripheral blood, obtained in a trial of Ad26.COV2.S vaccine versus placebo. The chain uses TRBV20-1 and TRBJ2-5, with the D call perhaps TRBD1 or TRBD2, each one matching 5 bases. The CDR3 region reads CSWGSGETQYF. Here is the DNA: TGCAGTTGGGGGTCCGGGGAGACCCAGTACTTC.